Listed here is a single T cell receptor beta chain. The antigen is undetermined. CD4+ cells underwent separation, giving CD45RA+ naive and CD45RA-negative memory subsets. The run depth of the assay was deep. The sorted-subset replicate PCRs were given 150 to 200 ng DNA, which is about 29,000 T cell genomes. Clones were read by immunoSEQ multiplex PCR, and TCRdb kept only the in-frame ones, dropping some. The sample includes some 660,000 clones, less than 80% of them seen just once. This entry is derived from a study of shared clonotypes between healthy human individuals. General study points: Sharing across four donors was highest in naive CD4 (roughly 5%) and lowest in memory CD8 (roughly 0.4%).

The origin of this receptor is a woman between 25 and 40 years old in good health. Input material: memory CD4+ T cells sorted from blood. Subset here: CD45RA-negative fraction.

CDR3 protein: CASISRTGEGYNEQFF. In DNA form, the CDR3 reads TGCGCCAGCATTTCTCGGACAGGAGAGGGATACAATGAGCAGTTCTTC. The chain has TRBV4-1 and TRBJ2-1, with 7 bases fitting TRBD1. The CDR3 is 16 residues long. V trimming: 7 bases; J trimming: 4 bases; junction bases outside the gene matches: 13. CDR1 and CDR2 from the germline V gene are MGHRA and YSYEKL.